This is a list of T cell receptor beta chains from one sample in a study of cytomegalovirus exposure and HLA in healthy donors. Sequencing was performed with immunoSEQ multiplex PCR; in TCRdb, only in-frame clones are kept and a portion is missing. This repertoire shows approximately 99,000 clones, approximately 85% found once; its top ten account for about 4.9%. The source material was PBMCs. The receptors here all came from a middle-aged man in good health and CMV-seropositive. Each CDR3 is given with its conserved first and last residue. The order of the fields is V gene, J gene, CDR3 protein.

TRBV5-1	TRBJ2-1	CASSSLPYSSYNEQFF
TRBV10-2	TRBJ2-1	CASSELRGGEGEQFF
TRBV7-8	TRBJ1-5	CASSLGSRMGNQPQHF
TRBV5-4	TRBJ2-1	CASSAFGGGPYNEQFF
TRBV7-2	TRBJ1-5	CASSLRTGINQPQHF
TRBV9	TRBJ1-5	CASSGAGMGNQPQHF
TRBV6-5	TRBJ2-3	CASSYQGGLPDTQYF
TRBV5-6	TRBJ2-1	CASSLAGTPYNEQFF
TRBV5-1	TRBJ2-3	CASRTRPPTDTQYF
TRBV7-3	TRBJ2-3	CASSLRLAGGRGDTQYF
TRBV18	TRBJ1-1	CASSPGDRREAFF
TRBV9	TRBJ1-6	CASSVEPGNSNSPLHF
TRBV27	TRBJ1-5	CASSLEAGGNQPQHF
TRBV6-1	TRBJ1-1	CASTEGQKYAFF
TRBV30	TRBJ2-3	CACTSGRGIDTQYF
TRBV10-3	TRBJ2-1	CAISDKGQGPGEQFF
TRBV7-9	TRBJ2-7	CASSLPTGGRHEQYF
TRBV7-9	TRBJ2-4	CASSGTSGIAKNIQYF
TRBV19	TRBJ2-2	CASSIGSQRGALSTGELFF
TRBV11-3	TRBJ1-5	CASSFSEYGTGDNQPQHF
TRBV27	TRBJ2-1	CASSPQGLAGYNEQFF
TRBV11-2	TRBJ2-7	CASSLQEGQGFEQYF
TRBV2	TRBJ1-2	CASSQLYGYTF
TRBV5-1	TRBJ2-4	CASRRGGVGKNIQYF
TRBV6-1	TRBJ2-7	CASTTELGRYEQYF
TRBV19	TRBJ1-1	CASKNGGRGTEAFF
TRBV29-1	TRBJ2-2	CSVGEQRGAGELFF
TRBV7-6	TRBJ1-1	CASSPDRANTEAFF
TRBV11-3	TRBJ2-2	CASSLGGAETGELFF
TRBV2	TRBJ1-1	CASSVQSNTEAFF
TRBV27	TRBJ1-2	CASSPQGYGYTF